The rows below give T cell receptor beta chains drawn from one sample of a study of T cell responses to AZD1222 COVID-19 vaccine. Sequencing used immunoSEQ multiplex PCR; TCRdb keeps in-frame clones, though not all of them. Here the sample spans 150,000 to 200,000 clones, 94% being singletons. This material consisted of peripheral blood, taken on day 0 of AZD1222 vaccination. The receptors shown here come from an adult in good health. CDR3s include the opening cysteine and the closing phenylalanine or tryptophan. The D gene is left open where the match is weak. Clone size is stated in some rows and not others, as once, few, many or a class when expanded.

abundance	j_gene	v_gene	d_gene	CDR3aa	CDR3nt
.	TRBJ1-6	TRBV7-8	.	CASSSIRDSPLHF	TGTGCCAGCAGCTCGATCAGGGATTCACCCCTCCACTTT
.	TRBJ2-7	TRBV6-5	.	CASTVGAAYEQYF	TGTGCCAGCACCGTCGGGGCCGCCTACGAGCAGTACTTC
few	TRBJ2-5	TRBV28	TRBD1	CASDQPGTGGETQYF	TGTGCCAGCGATCAGCCCGGGACAGGGGGCGAGACCCAGTACTTC
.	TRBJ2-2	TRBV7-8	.	CASSLVGPGELFF	TGTGCCAGCAGCTTAGTGGGCCCCGGGGAGCTGTTTTTT
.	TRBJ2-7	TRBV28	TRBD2	CASSGGGDEQYF	TGTGCCAGCAGTGGGGGGGGAGACGAGCAGTACTTC
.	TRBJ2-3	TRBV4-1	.	CASRWASTDTQYF	TGCGCCAGCAGATGGGCCAGCACAGATACGCAGTATTTT
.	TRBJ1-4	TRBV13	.	CASSLDDQGKLFF	TGTGCCAGCAGCTTAGACGATCAGGGAAAACTGTTTTTT
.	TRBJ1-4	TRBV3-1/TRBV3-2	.	CASSQDTHATNEKLFF	TGTGCCAGCAGCCAAGATACACACGCAACTAATGAAAAACTGTTTTTT
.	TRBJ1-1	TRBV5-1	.	CASSLAEGLAEAFF	TGCGCCAGCAGCTTGGCGGAGGGCTTGGCTGAAGCTTTCTTT
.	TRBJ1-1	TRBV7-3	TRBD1	CASSYGTGVGDTEAFF	TGTGCCAGCAGCTACGGTACAGGGGTTGGGGACACTGAAGCTTTCTTT
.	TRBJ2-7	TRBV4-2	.	CASSSQTGGPNEQYF	TGTGCCAGCAGCTCCCAGACCGGGGGGCCTAACGAGCAGTACTTC
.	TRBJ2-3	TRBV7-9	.	CASSLKAQSSTDTQYF	TGTGCCAGCAGCTTAAAAGCGCAAAGTAGCACAGATACGCAGTATTTT
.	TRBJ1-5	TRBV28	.	CASRTGFTQPQHF	TGTGCCAGCAGGACGGGTTTCACTCAGCCCCAGCATTTT
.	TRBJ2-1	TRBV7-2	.	CASGVGLYNEQFF	TGTGCCAGCGGCGTAGGACTATACAATGAGCAGTTCTTC
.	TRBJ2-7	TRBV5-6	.	CASSTNYEQYF	TGTGCCAGCAGTACAAATTACGAGCAGTACTTC
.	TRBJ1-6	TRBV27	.	CASSPDSKNSPLHF	TGTGCCAGCAGCCCGGACAGCAAGAATTCACCCCTCCACTTT
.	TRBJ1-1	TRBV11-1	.	CASSVDRMNTEAFF	TGTGCCAGCAGCGTGGACAGAATGAACACTGAAGCTTTCTTT
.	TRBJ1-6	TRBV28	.	CAIQGSRDRSPLHF	TGTGCCATTCAGGGAAGTCGTGACCGCTCACCCCTCCACTTT
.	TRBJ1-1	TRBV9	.	CASSPRPGRGTEAFF	TGTGCCAGCAGCCCCAGACCGGGACGGGGGACTGAAGCTTTCTTT
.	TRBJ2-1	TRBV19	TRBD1	CASSIVGTGQMSSYNEQFF	TGTGCCAGTAGTATAGTTGGGACAGGACAAATGAGCTCCTACAATGAGCAGTTCTTC
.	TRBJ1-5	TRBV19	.	CASSIQGGHQPQHF	TGTGCCAGTAGTATACAGGGCGGGCATCAGCCCCAGCATTTT
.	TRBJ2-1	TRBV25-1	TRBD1	CASSRDRGLNEQFF	TGTGCCAGCAGCCGGGACAGGGGGCTTAATGAGCAGTTCTTC
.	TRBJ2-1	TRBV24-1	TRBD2	CATSVREAGGYNEQFF	TGTGCCACCAGTGTCCGGGAGGCGGGGGGGTACAATGAGCAGTTCTTC
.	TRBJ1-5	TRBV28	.	CASSQTGGSFDQPQHF	TGTGCCAGCAGTCAGACAGGAGGGTCTTTTGATCAGCCCCAGCATTTT
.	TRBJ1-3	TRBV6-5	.	CASRHSGVTRSPIYF	TGTGCCAGCAGGCACTCAGGGGTAACTCGAAGCCCCATATATTTT
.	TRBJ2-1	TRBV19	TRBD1	CASSIDGDSEQFF	TGTGCCAGTAGTATAGACGGGGACAGTGAGCAGTTCTTC
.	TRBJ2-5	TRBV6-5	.	CASSTAGETQYF	TGTGCCAGCAGTACCGCGGGGGAGACCCAGTACTTC
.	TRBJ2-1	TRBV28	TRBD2	CASSKREGYNEQFF	TGTGCCAGCAGTAAGCGGGAGGGGTACAATGAGCAGTTCTTC
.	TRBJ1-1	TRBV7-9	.	CASSSPWNTEAFF	TGTGCCAGCAGCTCGCCTTGGAACACTGAAGCTTTCTTT
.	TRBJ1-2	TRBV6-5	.	CASSFQGPGGYTF	TGTGCCAGCAGTTTCCAGGGGCCAGGGGGCTACACCTTC
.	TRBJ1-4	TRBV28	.	CASSLWRARNEKLFF	TGTGCCAGCAGTTTATGGCGGGCGAGGAATGAAAAACTGTTTTTT
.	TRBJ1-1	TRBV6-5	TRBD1	CASSYKQGTEAFF	TGTGCCAGCAGTTACAAACAGGGGACTGAAGCTTTCTTT
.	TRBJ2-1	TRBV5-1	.	CASSRGGVLYEQFF	TGCGCCAGCAGCCGTGGTGGGGTTCTATATGAGCAGTTCTTC
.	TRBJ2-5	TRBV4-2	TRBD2	CASSQGVSLSGSVETQYF	TGTGCCAGCAGCCAAGGAGTCAGTTTAAGCGGGAGTGTGGAGACCCAGTACTTC
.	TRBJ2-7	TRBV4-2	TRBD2	CASSPTHSGSVVEQYF	TGTGCCAGCAGCCCGACGCACAGCGGGAGTGTAGTCGAGCAGTACTTC
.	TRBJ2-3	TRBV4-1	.	CASSERDKTPSTDTQYF	TGCGCCAGCAGCGAGCGGGACAAGACACCTAGCACAGATACGCAGTATTTT
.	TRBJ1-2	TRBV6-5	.	CASSYSAGYGYTF	TGTGCCAGCAGTTACTCGGCGGGGTACGGCTACACCTTC
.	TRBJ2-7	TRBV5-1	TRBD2	CASSSGLAGALGEQYF	TGCGCCAGCAGCTCCGGACTAGCGGGAGCCCTGGGCGAGCAGTACTTC
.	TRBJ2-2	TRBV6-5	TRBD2	CASSPIAGGTGELFF	TGTGCCAGCAGCCCCATAGCGGGAGGGACCGGGGAGCTGTTTTTT
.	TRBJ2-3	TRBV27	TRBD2	CASLDLSGGSTDTQYF	TGTGCCAGTCTAGATCTTAGCGGGGGAAGCACAGATACGCAGTATTTT
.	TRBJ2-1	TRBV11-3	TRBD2	CASSTSSGGTWNEQFF	TGTGCCAGCAGCACGTCCAGCGGGGGAACTTGGAATGAGCAGTTCTTC
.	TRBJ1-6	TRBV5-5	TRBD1	CASSPDRADSPLHF	TGTGCCAGCAGCCCCGACAGGGCGGATTCACCCCTCCACTTT
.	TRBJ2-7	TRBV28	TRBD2	CASSLLRSGRYEQYF	TGTGCCAGCAGTTTATTAAGGAGCGGGAGATACGAGCAGTACTTC
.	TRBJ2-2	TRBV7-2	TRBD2	CASSLERGRVTGELFF	TGTGCCAGCAGCTTAGAACGGGGGAGGGTCACCGGGGAGCTGTTTTTT